This TCR beta chain came from a study of CD8 T cells in Susac syndrome. Sequencing of TCR beta, carried out with a high-throughput approach, was applied to CD8+ and CD4+ T cells from the blood. The authors negatively isolated CD8+ and CD4+ T cells and FACS-enriched TEMRA cells. Comments on this clonotype: Its antigen is as yet unknown.

Broader study findings: As the study acknowledged, the number of individuals in its TCR sequencing and HLA analysis was relatively small.

Random hexamers were used to reverse transcribe roughly 0.45 to 1 ug of RNA. An immunoSEQ multiplex PCR generated amplified TCR beta CDR3 products spanning 54 Vbeta and 13 Jbeta. TCRdb analysed the immunoSEQ multiplex PCR reads with MiXCR anew, one entry per CDR3 protein. Of a few hundred thousand distinct CDR3 sequences in the sample, 80% to 95% were seen once. V was shortened by 0 bases and J by 0 bases, with 15 bases between the two germline ends. The CDR3 covers 17 residues. This TCR came from a human donor with multiple sclerosis. Sample: CD8+ T cells from PBMCs. This sequence joins TRBV23-1 and TRBJ2-7, with D unresolved. TRBV23-1 is given ORF status, its function remaining uncertain. CDR3 protein: CASSQSNPTDLSYEQYF. The CDR3 DNA is TGCGCCAGCAGTCAATCGAATCCTACGGACCTCTCCTACGAGCAGTACTTC.